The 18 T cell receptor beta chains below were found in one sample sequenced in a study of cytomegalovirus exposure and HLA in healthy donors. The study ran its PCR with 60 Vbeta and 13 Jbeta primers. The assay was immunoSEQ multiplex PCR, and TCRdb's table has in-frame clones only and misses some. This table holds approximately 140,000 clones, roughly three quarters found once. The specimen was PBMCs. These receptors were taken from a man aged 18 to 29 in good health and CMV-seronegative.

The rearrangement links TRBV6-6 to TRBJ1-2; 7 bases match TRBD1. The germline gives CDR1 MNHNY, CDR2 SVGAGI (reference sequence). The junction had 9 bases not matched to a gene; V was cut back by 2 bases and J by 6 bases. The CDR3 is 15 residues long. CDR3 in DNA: TGTGCCAGCAGTTACCCCGTTCCAGGGGGAAATGGCTACACCTTC. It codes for CASSYPVPGGNGYTF.

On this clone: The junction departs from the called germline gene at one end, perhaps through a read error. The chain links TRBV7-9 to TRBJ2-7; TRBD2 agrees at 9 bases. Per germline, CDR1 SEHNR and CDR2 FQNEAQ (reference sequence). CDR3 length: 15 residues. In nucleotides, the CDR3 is TGTTCCAGCAGCTTAGAAGGCGGGGGGGCTTACGAGCAGTACTTC. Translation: CSSSLEGGGAYEQYF.

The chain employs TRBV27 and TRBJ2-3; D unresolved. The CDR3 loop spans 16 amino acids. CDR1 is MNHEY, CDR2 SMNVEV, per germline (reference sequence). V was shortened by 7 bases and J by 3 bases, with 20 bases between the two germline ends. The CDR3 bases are TGTGCCAGCACCGCTTGGCGAGGTTCATCAACAGATACGCAGTATTTT. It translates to CASTAWRGSSTDTQYF.

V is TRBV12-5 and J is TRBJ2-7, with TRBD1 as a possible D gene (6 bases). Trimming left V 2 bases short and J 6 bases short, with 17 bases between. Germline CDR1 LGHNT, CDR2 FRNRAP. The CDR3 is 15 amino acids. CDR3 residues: CASGLTLQGPGEQYF. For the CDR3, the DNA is TGTGCTAGTGGTTTGACCCTACAGGGTCCGGGCGAGCAGTACTTC.

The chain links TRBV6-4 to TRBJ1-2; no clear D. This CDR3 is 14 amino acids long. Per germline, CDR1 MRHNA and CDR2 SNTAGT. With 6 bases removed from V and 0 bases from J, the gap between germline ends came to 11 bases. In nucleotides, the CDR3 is TGTGCCAGCAGCCCGACAAAAGCTAACTATGGCTACACCTTC. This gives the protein CASSPTKANYGYTF.

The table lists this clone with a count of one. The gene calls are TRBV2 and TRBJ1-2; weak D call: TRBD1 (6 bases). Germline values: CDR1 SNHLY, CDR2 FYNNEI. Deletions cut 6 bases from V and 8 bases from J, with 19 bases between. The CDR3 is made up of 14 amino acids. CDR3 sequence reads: CASSQNGPRGGYTF. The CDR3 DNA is TGTGCCAGCAGCCAAAACGGACCCAGGGGAGGCTACACCTTC.

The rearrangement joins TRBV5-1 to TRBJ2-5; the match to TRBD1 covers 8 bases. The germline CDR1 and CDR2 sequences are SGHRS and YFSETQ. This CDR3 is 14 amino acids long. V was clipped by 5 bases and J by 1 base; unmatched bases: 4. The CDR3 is CASSPGQGQETQYF. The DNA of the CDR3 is TGCGCCAGCAGTCCCGGACAGGGCCAAGAGACCCAGTACTTC.

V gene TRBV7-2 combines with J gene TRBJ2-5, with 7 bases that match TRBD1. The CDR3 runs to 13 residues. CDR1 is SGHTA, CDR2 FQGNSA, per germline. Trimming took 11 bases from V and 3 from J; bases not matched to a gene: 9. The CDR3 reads CASRDSLEETQYF. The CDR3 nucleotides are TGTGCCTCCCGGGACAGCCTCGAAGAGACCCAGTACTTC.

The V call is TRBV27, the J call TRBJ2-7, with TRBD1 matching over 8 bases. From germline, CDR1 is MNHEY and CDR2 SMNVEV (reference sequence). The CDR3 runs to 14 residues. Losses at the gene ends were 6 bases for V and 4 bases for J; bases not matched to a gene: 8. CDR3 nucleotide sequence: TGTGCCAGCAGGACCGGGACAGGAGGGTACGAGCAGTACTTC. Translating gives CASRTGTGGYEQYF.

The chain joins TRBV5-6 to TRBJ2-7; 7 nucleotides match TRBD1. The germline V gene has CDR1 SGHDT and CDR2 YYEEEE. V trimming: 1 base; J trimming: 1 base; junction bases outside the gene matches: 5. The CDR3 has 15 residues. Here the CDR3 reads CASSLKPQGSYEQYF. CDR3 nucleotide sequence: TGTGCCAGCAGCTTGAAACCACAGGGGTCCTACGAGCAGTACTTC.

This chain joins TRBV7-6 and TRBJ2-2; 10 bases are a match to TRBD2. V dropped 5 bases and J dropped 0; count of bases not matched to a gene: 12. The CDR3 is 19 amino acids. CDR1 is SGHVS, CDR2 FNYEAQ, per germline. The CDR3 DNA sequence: TGTGCCAGCAGCCTCCGCCATGGTAGCGGGGGGACGAACACCGGGGAGCTGTTTTTT. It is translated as CASSLRHGSGGTNTGELFF.

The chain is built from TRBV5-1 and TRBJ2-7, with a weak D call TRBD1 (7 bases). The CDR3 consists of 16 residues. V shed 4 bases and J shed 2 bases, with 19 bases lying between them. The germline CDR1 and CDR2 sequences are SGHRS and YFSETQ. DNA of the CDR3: TGCGCCAGCAGCCGTTCAGGGGGGCGCACGCCCTACGAGCAGTACTTC. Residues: CASSRSGGRTPYEQYF.

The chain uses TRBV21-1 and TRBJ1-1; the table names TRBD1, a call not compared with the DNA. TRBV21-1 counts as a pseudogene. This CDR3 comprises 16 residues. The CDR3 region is CASSKASARVNTEAFF. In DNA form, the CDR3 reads TGTGCCAGCAGCAAAGCATCAGCCAGGGTGAACACTGAAGCTTTCTTT.

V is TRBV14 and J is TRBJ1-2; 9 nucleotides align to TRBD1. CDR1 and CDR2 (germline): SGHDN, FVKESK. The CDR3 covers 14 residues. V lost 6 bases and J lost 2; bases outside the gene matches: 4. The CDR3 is CASSGQGRNYGYTF. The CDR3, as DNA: TGTGCCAGCAGTGGACAGGGGCGAAACTATGGCTACACCTTC.

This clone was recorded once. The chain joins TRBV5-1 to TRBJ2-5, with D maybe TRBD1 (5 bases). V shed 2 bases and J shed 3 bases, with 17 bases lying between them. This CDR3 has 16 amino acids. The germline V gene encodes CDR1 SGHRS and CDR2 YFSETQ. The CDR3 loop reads CASSFYPGPGEETQYF. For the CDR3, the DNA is TGCGCCAGCAGCTTTTACCCAGGGCCGGGCGAAGAGACCCAGTACTTC.

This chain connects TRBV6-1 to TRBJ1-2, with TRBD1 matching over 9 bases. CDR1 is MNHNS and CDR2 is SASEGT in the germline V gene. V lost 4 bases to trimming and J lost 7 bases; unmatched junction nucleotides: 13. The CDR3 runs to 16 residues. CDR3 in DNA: TGTGCCAGCAGTGGCCTACTGGGGGACAGGGCCTGTGGCTACACCTTC. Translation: CASSGLLGDRACGYTF.

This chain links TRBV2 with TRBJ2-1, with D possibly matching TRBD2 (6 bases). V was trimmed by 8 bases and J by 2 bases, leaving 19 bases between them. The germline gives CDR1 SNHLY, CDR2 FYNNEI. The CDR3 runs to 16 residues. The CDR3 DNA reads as TGTGCCAGCCTCTCCCATTCGGGACTGACCTACAATGAGCAGTTCTTC. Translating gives CASLSHSGLTYNEQFF.

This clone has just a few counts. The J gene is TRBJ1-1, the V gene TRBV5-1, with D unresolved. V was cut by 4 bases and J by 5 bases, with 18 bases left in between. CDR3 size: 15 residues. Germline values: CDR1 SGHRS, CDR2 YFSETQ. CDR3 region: CASSPNTSPGTEAFF. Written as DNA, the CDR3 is TGCGCCAGCAGCCCCAACACCAGTCCGGGAACTGAAGCTTTCTTT.